Listed here are 28 T cell receptor beta chains from one sample, sequenced in a study of T cell repertoires in cytomegalovirus infection. TCRdb reprocessed the reads with MiXCR, giving one entry per CDR3 protein. The data contain a few hundred thousand distinct CDR3 sequences, 9.1% of them singletons. The material sequenced was PBMCs. All receptors come from a human donor in good health (CMV status not recorded). Some clones in this sample may be carry-over from other donors' samples.

In this sample, this clonotype turned up a few times. The V call is TRBV12-3 or TRBV12-4, the J call TRBJ2-7; TRBD1 matches 10 bases. The CDR3 covers 16 residues. V gave up 4 bases and J gave up 3 bases; unmatched junction bases: 9. For the CDR3, the DNA is TGTGCCAGCAGTTCCAGGACAGGGGGAGGAGGCTACGAGCAGTACTTC. It codes for CASSSRTGGGGYEQYF.

This clonotype was seen at least ten times. The chain uses TRBV14 and TRBJ2-3; D gene ambiguous. V shed 3 bases and J shed 2 bases, with 21 bases lying between them. The germline V gene has CDR1 SGHDN and CDR2 FVKESK. The CDR3 runs 18 residues. The CDR3 here is CASSHRLAGAFITDTQYF. The CDR3 DNA reads TGTGCCAGCAGCCATCGTCTTGCAGGAGCGTTTATCACAGATACGCAGTATTTT. Supplemented by reference TRBV14 and TRBJ2-3, the full variable domain reads EAGVTQFPSHSVIEKGQTVTLRCDPISGHDNLYWYRRVMGKEIKFLLHFVKESKQDESGMPNNRFLAERTGGTYSTLKVQPAELEDSGVYFCASSHRLAGAFITDTQYFGPGTRLTVL.

This clonotype was observed a handful of times. The J gene is TRBJ2-3, the V gene TRBV20-1; TRBD2 is a possible D gene (6 bases). V lost 5 bases and J 0 bases, leaving 15 bases between the germline ends. This CDR3 spans 15 amino acids. Germline V gives CDR1 DFQATT, CDR2 SNEGSKA (reference sequence). In DNA, the CDR3 is TGCAGTGCTTGGGACTCCCGATCTAGCACAGATACGCAGTATTTT. Amino acid sequence: CSAWDSRSSTDTQYF.

In this sample, this clonotype turned up a few times. This sequence joins TRBV28 and TRBJ1-4; D is unresolved. Trimming cost V 6 bases and J 4 bases, with 12 bases left between them. Germline CDR1 is MDHEN and CDR2 is SYDVKM. This CDR3 contains 14 residues. The CDR3 region has the DNA TGTGCCAGCAGCCCTAGCGGAGTTAATGAAAAACTGTTTTTT. Amino acids: CASSPSGVNEKLFF.

The chain recombines TRBV30 with TRBJ2-3; the D gene is possibly TRBD2 (6 bases). Germline CDR1 reads GTSNPN; CDR2 reads SVGIG (reference sequence). This CDR3 has 15 amino acids. Trimming took off 2 bases at V and 0 bases at J, with 12 bases between the two ends. In DNA, the CDR3 is TGTGCCTGGAGTCCCCCGGGACTGAGCACAGATACGCAGTATTTT. Its protein product is CAWSPPGLSTDTQYF.

This clonotype was counted ten times or more. The V call is TRBV11-3, the J call TRBJ2-5; D possibly corresponds to TRBD2 (5 bases). Trimming took off 1 base at V and 4 bases at J, with 16 bases between the two ends. This CDR3 region has 16 residues. In germline, CDR1 is SGHNT, CDR2 YENEEA. This chain's CDR3 is CASSLVSQRVRETQYF. CDR3 in DNA: TGTGCCAGCAGCTTAGTCTCTCAGAGGGTGAGAGAGACCCAGTACTTC. Full variable domain (missing parts from reference TRBV11-3 and TRBJ2-5): EAGVVQSPRYKIIEKKQPVAFWCNPISGHNTLYWYLQNLGQGPELLIRYENEEAVDDSQLPKDRFSAERLKGVDSTLKIQPAELGDSAVYLCASSLVSQRVRETQYFGPGTRLLVL.

The rearrangement uses TRBV27 and TRBJ2-4; TRBD1 matches at 7 bases. J was trimmed by 0 bases and V by 5 bases; bases with no gene match: 4. Germline V CDR1 and CDR2: MNHEY, SMNVEV (reference sequence). The CDR3 runs to 15 residues. The CDR3 spells CASSRDSLAKNIQYF. The CDR3 nucleotides read TGTGCCAGCAGTAGGGACAGCCTAGCCAAAAACATTCAGTACTTC.

There are many counts of this clonotype. The chain carries TRBV7-2 and TRBJ2-7; D is unresolved. This CDR3 contains 13 residues. The V end was cut by 5 bases, the J end by 3 bases, with 11 bases between. CDR1 is SGHTA, CDR2 FQGNSA, per germline. The CDR3, as DNA: TGTGCCAGCAGCCCACACCCCGTCTACGAGCAGTACTTC. It yields the protein CASSPHPVYEQYF. Full variable domain (outside the CDR3, taken from reference TRBV7-2 and TRBJ2-7): GAGVSQSPSNKVTEKGKDVELRCDPISGHTALYWYRQSLGQGLEFLIYFQGNSAPDKSGLPSDRFSAERTGGSVSTLTIQRTQQEDSAVYLCASSPHPVYEQYFGPGTRLTVT.

This clonotype was picked up one time. This chain joins TRBV29-1 and TRBJ2-1; no firm D call. Trimming cost V 3 bases and J 4 bases, with 10 bases left between them. The CDR3 has 13 residues. Germline CDR1 SQVTM, CDR2 ANQGSEA. The CDR3 sequence is CSVEGSGYNEQFF. The CDR3 bases are TGCAGCGTTGAGGGGTCGGGTTACAATGAGCAGTTCTTC.

This clonotype has a count of ten or more. This chain joins TRBV29-1 and TRBJ2-2; perhaps D is TRBD1 or TRBD2 (7 bases each). From germline, CDR1 is SQVTM and CDR2 ANQGSEA. The germline V and J ends were trimmed by 4 bases and 6 bases, with 12 bases remaining between them. This CDR3 has 13 residues. CDR3 coding DNA: TGCAGCGTTGGACAGGGAGGGTCCGGGGAGCTGTTTTTT. This translates into CSVGQGGSGELFF.

The genes are TRBV6-1 and TRBJ2-7; a weak D match, TRBD1 (5 bases). Germline-derived CDR1 and CDR2 are MNHNS and SASEGT. The germline V and J ends were trimmed by 6 bases and 6 bases, with 15 bases remaining between them. This CDR3 comprises 13 residues. CDR3 residues: CASRLSGIGEQYF. CDR3 sequence (DNA): TGTGCCAGCAGACTCTCAGGGATTGGCGAGCAGTACTTC.

The sample holds many counts of this clonotype. The chain joins TRBV14 to TRBJ2-7; D is unresolved. V shed 5 bases and J shed 2 bases, with 7 bases lying between them. This CDR3 has 12 residues. Germline CDR1 is SGHDN and CDR2 is FVKESK. CDR3 in amino acids: CASSGVTYEQYF. CDR3 nucleotides: TGTGCCAGCAGCGGGGTGACCTACGAGCAGTACTTC.

V is TRBV29-1 and J is TRBJ1-5, with 7 bases lining up with TRBD1. The CDR3 sequence is 13 residues long. Germline-derived CDR1 and CDR2 are SQVTM and ANQGSEA. V lost 4 bases, J lost 9 bases, and 9 bases stayed unmatched. The CDR3 sequence is CSVGDRAVGPQHF. The CDR3 DNA is TGCAGCGTTGGAGACAGGGCGGTGGGGCCCCAGCATTTT. The variable domain in full, completed from reference TRBV29-1 and TRBJ1-5, reads SAVISQKPSRDICQRGTSLTIQCQVDSQVTMMFWYRQQPGQSLTLIATANQGSEATYESGFVIDKFPISRPNLTFSTLTVSNMSPEDSSIYLCSVGDRAVGPQHFGDGTRLSIL.

V gene TRBV20-1 combines with J gene TRBJ2-6; D ambiguous. Germline CDR1 reads DFQATT; CDR2 reads SNEGSKA (reference sequence). The CDR3 runs to 12 residues. V gave up 7 bases and J gave up 0 bases, with 4 bases separating them. CDR3 loop: CSGRSGANVLTF. CDR3 in DNA: TGCAGTGGGCGCTCTGGGGCCAACGTCCTGACTTTC.

This clonotype has a count of ten or more. J is TRBJ1-4 and V is TRBV14, with TRBD1 as a possible D gene (5 bases). The germline CDR1 and CDR2 sequences are SGHDN and FVKESK. Trimming pared 2 bases from V and 4 bases from J, leaving 11 bases between. This CDR3 region has 15 residues. Here the CDR3 reads CASSQRGRRNEKLFF. In DNA form, the CDR3 reads TGTGCCAGCAGCCAACGGGGACGGCGTAATGAAAAACTGTTTTTT.

The V and J genes are TRBV28 and TRBJ1-6; no clear D gene. V was cut by 2 bases and J by 5 bases, with 7 bases left in between. Germline CDR1 reads MDHEN; CDR2 reads SYDVKM. The CDR3 has 14 residues. The CDR3 sequence is CASSLTLNNSPLHF. The CDR3 nucleotides read TGTGCCAGCAGTTTAACTCTTAATAATTCACCCCTCCACTTT.

This clonotype was detected ten times or more. The gene calls are TRBV7-2 and TRBJ2-3; D is possibly TRBD2 (7 bases). V gave up 2 bases and J gave up 14 bases, with 23 bases separating them. The CDR3 sequence is 15 residues long. Germline lookup yields CDR1 SGHTA and CDR2 FQGNSA. For the CDR3, the DNA is TGTGCCAGCAGCTTATCCATTAGGGGGGGCCCCCCCACGTATTTT. Translation: CASSLSIRGGPPTYF.

The table lists this clonotype with many counts. The J gene is TRBJ2-1, the V gene TRBV20-1; 11 bases align to TRBD2. The germline CDR1 and CDR2 sequences are DFQATT and SNEGSKA (reference sequence). V shed 0 bases, J shed 4 bases, and the junction held 5 bases outside the gene matches. The length of the CDR3 is 16 residues. In DNA, the CDR3 is TGCAGTGCTAGAGATCCGGGGACTAGCGGATACAATGAGCAGTTCTTC. Encoded protein: CSARDPGTSGYNEQFF.

The chain uses TRBV6-8 and TRBJ1-1, with D unclear. The CDR3 has 14 amino acids. Trimming stripped 4 bases from V and 11 bases from J, with 20 bases between. Germline V gene data show CDR1 as MNHGY and CDR2 as SAAAGT. The chain's CDR3 is CASSCDLQIVAAFF. CDR3 bases: TGTGCCAGCAGTTGCGACCTACAGATAGTTGCGGCTTTCTTT.

This clonotype was observed many times. The chain combines TRBV19 with TRBJ2-1; D is perhaps TRBD1 (8 bases). V lost 9 bases and J 9 bases, leaving 21 bases between the germline ends. Per germline, CDR1 LNHDA and CDR2 SQIVND (reference sequence). The length of the CDR3 is 14 residues. CDR3 DNA: TGTGCCAGCCGGGGGGAGGACAGGGTCGTTGAGCAGTTCTTC. Encoded protein: CASRGEDRVVEQFF.

This clonotype has a handful of counts. The chain has TRBV5-1 and TRBJ2-7; 10 bases match TRBD1. The CDR3 covers 14 residues. In germline, CDR1 is SGHRS, CDR2 YFSETQ. After removal of 0 bases from V and 9 bases from J, the junction contained 6 bases not matched to a gene. This CDR3 is CASSLGQGAPGQYF. The DNA for the CDR3 is TGCGCCAGCAGCTTGGGACAGGGGGCTCCGGGGCAGTACTTC.

The table lists this clonotype with many counts. The rearrangement joins TRBV11-2 to TRBJ2-1; D is ambiguous. V was trimmed by 0 bases and J by 4 bases, leaving 10 bases between them. From germline, CDR1 is SGHAT and CDR2 FQNNGV. The CDR3 is made up of 15 amino acids. The CDR3 region has the DNA TGTGCCAGCAGCTTAGATCCAGAAGTATACAATGAGCAGTTCTTC. This sequence encodes CASSLDPEVYNEQFF. Using reference TRBV11-2 and TRBJ2-1 for the parts outside the CDR3, the full variable domain is EAGVAQSPRYKIIEKRQSVAFWCNPISGHATLYWYQQILGQGPKLLIQFQNNGVVDDSQLPKDRFSAERLKGVDSTLKIQPAKLEDSAVYLCASSLDPEVYNEQFFGPGTRLTVL.

This clonotype was seen ten or more times. This chain uses TRBV12-3 or TRBV12-4 with TRBJ1-1; 7 bases agree with TRBD1. The length of the CDR3 is 14 residues. Trimming cost V 3 bases and J 4 bases; bases outside gene matches: 5. Written as DNA, the CDR3 is TGTGCCAGCAGTTTGGCGACAGGGTCCACTGAAGCTTTCTTT. Translated: CASSLATGSTEAFF.

This clonotype was recorded a few times. The chain combines TRBV28 with TRBJ2-6; 10 nucleotides align to TRBD1. CDR3 length: 19 amino acids. J lost 1 base, V lost 5 bases, and 11 bases had no gene match. Germline loops: CDR1 MDHEN, CDR2 SYDVKM. The CDR3: CASSRNGQGVTSGANVLTF. The DNA of the CDR3 is TGTGCCAGCAGTCGGAACGGACAGGGGGTAACATCTGGGGCCAACGTCCTGACTTTC.

This clonotype was detected many times. The chain couples TRBV7-8 to TRBJ1-1; D perhaps matches TRBD1 (6 bases). Per the germline V gene, CDR1 is SGHVS and CDR2 is FQNEAQ. The length of the CDR3 is 19 residues. V was trimmed by 1 base and J by 3 bases, leaving 24 bases between them. CDR3 nucleotide sequence: TGTGCCAGCAGCTTAGAGGACCCGGACAGTGATAATCGGCACACTGAAGCTTTCTTT. Encoded protein: CASSLEDPDSDNRHTEAFF.

The table lists this clonotype with a few counts. This chain joins TRBV20-1 and TRBJ2-7, with 12 bases fitting TRBD2. The CDR3 has 16 residues. The V segment lost 7 bases and the J segment 4 bases; nucleotides outside the gene matches: 14. CDR1 DFQATT and CDR2 SNEGSKA come from the germline V gene (reference sequence). The CDR3 loop is CSVLSLAGGEDYEQYF. The CDR3 DNA sequence: TGCAGTGTTCTTTCTCTAGCGGGAGGGGAGGATTACGAGCAGTACTTC.

The sample holds many counts of this clonotype. The chain uses TRBV19 and TRBJ1-2, with TRBD1 identical over 8 bases. Losses at the gene ends were 10 bases for V and 2 bases for J; bases not matched to a gene: 15. CDR1 and CDR2 (germline): LNHDA, SQIVND (reference sequence). CDR3 length equals 16 residues. CDR3: CATEGTGGQLNYGYTF. Written as DNA, the CDR3 is TGTGCCACAGAGGGGACAGGAGGACAACTGAACTATGGCTACACCTTC.

This clonotype was seen a handful of times. The chain has TRBV12-3 or TRBV12-4 and TRBJ1-6; possible D gene TRBD1, 5 bases. V gave up 7 bases and J gave up 9 bases, with 16 bases separating them. This CDR3 is 14 amino acids long. The CDR3 sequence is CASTLEAGSSPLHF. The CDR3 bases are TGTGCCAGCACCCTCGAGGCAGGGAGTTCACCCCTCCACTTT.